This is a list of T cell receptor beta chains from one sample in a study of blood T cell repertoires in COVID-19. Here immunoSEQ multiplex PCR was the method, and the copy in TCRdb shows in-frame clones only, minus some. The sample consists of roughly 260,000 clones, around 93% of them appearing once. Sample: PBMCs or T cells enriched from blood (not recorded which). All receptors come from a human donor in a cohort exposed to, infected with or recovered from COVID-19 (not recorded which). The donor label of this sample is uncertain. Each CDR3 is given with its conserved first and last residue.

J | V | CDR3
TRBJ1-2 | TRBV7-3 | CASSPGQNYGYTF
TRBJ1-3 | TRBV6-2/TRBV6-3 | CASSYSRAGNTIYF
TRBJ1-6 | TRBV25-1 | CASSEIGLGGDSPLHF
TRBJ1-5 | TRBV19 | CASTPGQGYQPQHF
TRBJ1-1 | TRBV6-5 | CASSPVLNTEAFF
TRBJ1-2 | TRBV30 | CAWSPGGDYGYTF
TRBJ2-5 | TRBV7-9 | CASSFTGGEETQYF
TRBJ2-3 | TRBV7-6 | CASSLAGGITSTDTQYF
TRBJ2-5 | TRBV9 | CASSVVAGIKETQYF
TRBJ1-5 | TRBV18 | CASSPQPGTGLNQPQHF
TRBJ2-5 | TRBV4-1 | CASSQGGQETQYF
TRBJ2-4 | TRBV30 | CAWSSGGGGNIQYF
TRBJ2-7 | TRBV18 | CASSPRGAPDEQYF
TRBJ1-1 | TRBV19 | CASSIPGGWIF
TRBJ2-1 | TRBV14 | CASSYRNEQFF
TRBJ2-7 | TRBV6-1 | CASSERGLSAYEQYF
TRBJ1-6 | TRBV9 | CASSPQGQGYNSPLHF
TRBJ2-5 | TRBV14 | CASSQGGVLRETQYF
TRBJ2-7 | TRBV5-1 | CASSDGDVYEQYF
TRBJ2-2 | TRBV7-9 | CASSSEDRGELFF
TRBJ1-2 | TRBV21-1 | CASSKGRDRGYGYTF
TRBJ1-1 | TRBV3-1/TRBV3-2 | CASSQDMRDPMRAFF
TRBJ2-2 | TRBV3-1/TRBV3-2 | CASIGTGDTGELFF
TRBJ2-7 | TRBV30 | CACRSGITSYEQYF
TRBJ2-7 | TRBV2 | CASDSQGEGNEQYF
TRBJ1-4 | TRBV12-5 | CASGPGRGSTNEKLFF
TRBJ1-6 | TRBV2 | CASSQDRGNSPLHF
TRBJ2-3 | TRBV4-3 | CASSQDPLGGGATDTQYF
TRBJ2-1 | TRBV6-6 | CASRDWKYNEQFF
TRBJ1-1 | TRBV27 | CASMERFEGTEAFF
TRBJ1-2 | TRBV6-2/TRBV6-3 | CASSYGGSGYTF
TRBJ2-1 | TRBV30 | CAWSVSQGAYNEQFF
TRBJ2-6 | TRBV10-3 | CAISEAGQMVSGANVLTF
TRBJ2-2 | TRBV7-7 | CASAFRTGDTGELFF
TRBJ1-5 | TRBV4-1 | CASSQEGRGVSFSNQPQHF
TRBJ1-2 | TRBV30 | CASHKGAANYGYTF
TRBJ1-5 | TRBV29-1 | CSVASGGKQPQHF
TRBJ2-1 | TRBV13 | CASSARGGSYNEQFF
TRBJ2-2 | TRBV4-2 | CASSQGEGGPVGELFF
TRBJ2-2 | TRBV18 | CASSPGADTGELFF
TRBJ2-5 | TRBV19 | CASSTTGGRETQYF
TRBJ1-2 | TRBV29-1 | CSGQDSHYGYTF
TRBJ1-5 | TRBV30 | CAWSSDPGNQPQHF
TRBJ2-7 | TRBV7-2 | CASRGMEGQGFYEQYF
TRBJ1-5 | TRBV6-4 | CASSPGTGVGQPQHF
TRBJ2-7 | TRBV4-1 | CASSQAPGQVYEQYF
TRBJ2-1 | TRBV6-5 | CASSYGTSGGAKFF
TRBJ1-2 | TRBV15 | CATSRDRGSTGYTF
TRBJ2-6 | TRBV7-9 | CASSLEHSGANVLTF
TRBJ2-3 | TRBV6-5 | CASTPAGWTDTQYF
TRBJ1-5 | TRBV6-5 | CASSYSSADQPQHF
TRBJ2-2 | TRBV2 | CASNFAGTDNTGELFF
TRBJ1-5 | TRBV14 | CASSQKGGQPQHF
TRBJ2-5 | TRBV6-6 | CASSYRGLGAKTQYF
TRBJ1-2 | TRBV18 | CASSLRQGVPYGYTF
TRBJ1-4 | TRBV27 | CASSLAGANEKLFF
TRBJ1-1 | TRBV29-1 | CSVERGTGTGAFF
TRBJ1-2 | TRBV7-8 | CASSPSLSGYTF
TRBJ2-1 | TRBV12-3/TRBV12-4 | CASVGESYNEQFF
TRBJ1-3 | TRBV18 | CASSPPMDRGQQAGNTIYF